Below are 12 T cell receptor beta chains sequenced from a single sample in a study of shared clonotypes between healthy human individuals. The table came from immunoSEQ multiplex PCR; TCRdb's copy has only in-frame clones and leaves some out. The repertoire includes roughly 300,000 clones, more than 75% of them detected once, and about 16% sits in the top ten. The specimen sequenced was memory CD8+ T cells sorted from blood. Subset in this sample: CD45RO+ cells pooled with CCR7-negative TemRA cells. The receptors shown here come from a man younger than 30 in good health.

The chain couples TRBV7-9 to TRBJ2-5, with TRBD1 as a possible D gene (6 bases). The CDR3 is 16 residues long. The germline V gene has CDR1 SEHNR and CDR2 FQNEAQ (reference sequence). Between the trimmed V and J ends, which lost 5 bases and 1 base, there was a span of 17 bases. The CDR3 region is CASSHKLVGAQETQYF. CDR3 coding DNA: TGTGCCAGCAGCCACAAGCTTGTGGGGGCCCAAGAGACCCAGTACTTC. Supplemented by reference TRBV7-9 and TRBJ2-5, the full variable domain reads DTGVSQNPRHKITKRGQNVTFRCDPISEHNRLYWYRQTLGQGPEFLTYFQNEAQLEKSRLLSDRFSAERPKGSFSTLEIQRTEQGDSAMYLCASSHKLVGAQETQYFGPGTRLLVL.

The chain uses TRBV5-5 and TRBJ2-1; D gene unclear. The CDR3 extends over 13 amino acids. V lost 3 bases, J lost 6 bases, and 10 bases lay in between. Germline lookup yields CDR1 SGHKS and CDR2 YYEKEE (reference sequence). The CDR3 region is CASSSVGSNEQFF. In nucleotides, the CDR3 is TGTGCCAGCAGCTCCGTAGGCTCCAATGAGCAGTTCTTC.

The gene calls are TRBV13 and TRBJ2-3, with 7 bases matching TRBD2. CDR1 and CDR2 (germline): PRHDT, FYEKMQ (reference sequence). This CDR3 contains 16 residues. V dropped 2 bases and J dropped 2; count of bases not matched to a gene: 7. CDR3 coding DNA: TGTGCCAGCAGCTTATGGGAGCGGGATTACACAGATACGCAGTATTTT. Encoded protein: CASSLWERDYTDTQYF. Full variable domain (outside the CDR3, taken from reference TRBV13 and TRBJ2-3): AAGVIQSPRHLIKEKRETATLKCYPIPRHDTVYWYQQGPGQDPQFLISFYEKMQSDKGSIPDRFSAQQFSDYHSELNMSSLELGDSALYFCASSLWERDYTDTQYFGPGTRLTVL.

The genes are TRBV7-2 and TRBJ1-1, with D uncertain. Germline CDR1 reads SGHTA; CDR2 reads FQGNSA. V lost 5 bases and J lost 1, with 17 bases in between. This CDR3 spans 16 amino acids. The DNA for the CDR3 is TGTGCCAGCAGCCTCCTTCGGACGAGTTCGAACACTGAAGCTTTCTTT. Amino acid sequence: CASSLLRTSSNTEAFF.

This clone was detected once. The chain recombines TRBV10-3 with TRBJ1-2; 7 bases fit TRBD1. The CDR3 has 14 residues. Germline lookup yields CDR1 ENHRY and CDR2 SYGVKD. V lost 2 bases to trimming and J lost 3 bases; unmatched junction nucleotides: 3. DNA for the CDR3: TGTGCCATCAGTGAGACCGGGACAGACTATGGCTACACCTTC. This gives the protein CAISETGTDYGYTF.

V gene TRBV2 combines with J gene TRBJ2-5; possible D gene TRBD2, 5 bases. Germline CDR1 and CDR2: SNHLY and FYNNEI. The V end was cut by 3 bases, the J end by 2 bases, with 16 bases between. The CDR3 is 16 residues long. The DNA of the CDR3 is TGTGCCAGCAGTGAGATTACTAGAAACCTACAAGAGACCCAGTACTTC. Translating gives CASSEITRNLQETQYF.

The J gene is TRBJ2-7, the V gene TRBV7-9; possibly TRBD2 for D (6 bases). This CDR3 spans 15 amino acids. Germline loops: CDR1 SEHNR, CDR2 FQNEAQ (reference sequence). V lost 5 bases to trimming and J lost 0 bases, with 14 bases between them. The CDR3 DNA reads as TGTGCCAGCAGCCCCCGGGACTCGGGCTCCTACGAGCAGTACTTC. Translation gives CASSPRDSGSYEQYF.

A word on this clone: The sample contains more than one DNA sequence encoding this CDR3. This chain joins TRBV11-2 and TRBJ2-7; D is ambiguous. Germline CDR1 and CDR2: SGHAT and FQNNGV. V was trimmed by 1 base and J by 7 bases, leaving 5 bases between them. The CDR3 extends over 11 amino acids. CDR3 sequence: CASSLAGEQYF. The CDR3 nucleotides read TGTGCCAGCAGCTTAGCTGGAGAGCAGTACTTC.

This CDR3 reads CASSLLRGDYEQYF. The CDR3 bases are TGTGCCAGCAGCTTGCTGCGGGGAGACTACGAGCAGTACTTC. The rearrangement links TRBV5-6 to TRBJ2-7; possible D gene TRBD2, 6 bases. The CDR3 is made up of 14 amino acids. Trimming took 1 base from V and 3 from J, leaving 11 bases between them. CDR1 and CDR2 from the germline V gene are SGHDT and YYEEEE.

The chain uses TRBV5-4 and TRBJ2-3; 7 bases map to TRBD2. The CDR3 covers 13 residues. Germline V CDR1 and CDR2: SGHNT, YYREEE (reference sequence). After removal of 5 bases from V and 11 bases from J, the junction contained 11 bases not matched to a gene. The CDR3 region is CASSSGQTGGQYF. The CDR3, as DNA: TGTGCCAGCAGTTCCGGTCAGACGGGGGGGCAGTATTTT. Full variable domain (outside the CDR3, taken from reference TRBV5-4 and TRBJ2-3): ETGVTQSPTHLIKTRGQQVTLRCSSQSGHNTVSWYQQALGQGPQFIFQYYREEENGRGNFPPRFSGLQFPNYSSELNVNALELDDSALYLCASSSGQTGGQYFGPGTRLTVL.

The gene calls are TRBV6-4 and TRBJ1-5; D gene uncertain. Trimming stripped 9 bases from V and 3 bases from J, with 15 bases between. The germline V gene encodes CDR1 MRHNA and CDR2 SNTAGT. The CDR3 spans 14 residues. The chain's CDR3 is CARICLGNNQPQHF. For the CDR3, the DNA is TGTGCCAGAATCTGCTTGGGGAACAATCAGCCCCAGCATTTT.

This clone has only one observation. The gene calls are TRBV7-3 and TRBJ2-7, with D uncertain. The length of the CDR3 is 15 residues. Trimming took off 3 bases at V and 6 bases at J, with 18 bases between the two ends. CDR1 and CDR2 (germline): SGHTA, FQGTGA. CDR3 protein: CASSFSSYGNFEQYF. CDR3 DNA sequence: TGTGCCAGCAGCTTTTCTAGTTACGGAAACTTCGAGCAGTACTTC.